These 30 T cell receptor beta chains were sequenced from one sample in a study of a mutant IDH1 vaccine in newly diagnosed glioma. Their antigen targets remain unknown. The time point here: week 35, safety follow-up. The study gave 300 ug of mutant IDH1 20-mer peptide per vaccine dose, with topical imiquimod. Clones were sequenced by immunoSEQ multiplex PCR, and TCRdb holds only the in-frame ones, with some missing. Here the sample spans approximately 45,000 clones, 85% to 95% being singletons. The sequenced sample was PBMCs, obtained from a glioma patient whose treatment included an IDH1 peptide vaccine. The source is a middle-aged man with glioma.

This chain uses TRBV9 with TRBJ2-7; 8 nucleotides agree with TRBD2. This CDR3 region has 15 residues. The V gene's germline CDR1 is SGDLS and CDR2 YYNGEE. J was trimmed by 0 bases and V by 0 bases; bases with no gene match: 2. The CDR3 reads CASSVDGRASYEQYF. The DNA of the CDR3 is TGTGCCAGCAGCGTAGACGGGAGGGCCTCCTACGAGCAGTACTTC.

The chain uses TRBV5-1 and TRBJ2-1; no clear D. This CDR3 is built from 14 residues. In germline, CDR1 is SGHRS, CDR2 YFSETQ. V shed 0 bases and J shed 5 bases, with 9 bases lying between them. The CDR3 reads CASSLAVGNNEQFF. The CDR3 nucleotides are TGCGCCAGCAGCTTGGCCGTGGGGAACAATGAGCAGTTCTTC. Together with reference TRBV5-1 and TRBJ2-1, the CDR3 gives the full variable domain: KAGVTQTPRYLIKTRGQQVTLSCSPISGHRSVSWYQQTPGQGLQFLFEYFSETQRNKGNFPGRFSGRQFSNSRSEMNVSTLELGDSALYLCASSLAVGNNEQFFGPGTRLTVL.

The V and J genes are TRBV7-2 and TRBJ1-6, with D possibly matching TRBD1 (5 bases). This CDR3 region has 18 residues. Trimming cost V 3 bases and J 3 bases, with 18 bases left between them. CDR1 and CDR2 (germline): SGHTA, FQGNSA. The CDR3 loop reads CASSFSAGIENYNSPLHF. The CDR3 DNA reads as TGTGCCAGCAGCTTCAGCGCAGGGATTGAGAACTATAATTCACCCCTCCACTTT. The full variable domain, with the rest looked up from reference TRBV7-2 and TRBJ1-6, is GAGVSQSPSNKVTEKGKDVELRCDPISGHTALYWYRQSLGQGLEFLIYFQGNSAPDKSGLPSDRFSAERTGGSVSTLTIQRTQQEDSAVYLCASSFSAGIENYNSPLHFGNGTRLTVT.

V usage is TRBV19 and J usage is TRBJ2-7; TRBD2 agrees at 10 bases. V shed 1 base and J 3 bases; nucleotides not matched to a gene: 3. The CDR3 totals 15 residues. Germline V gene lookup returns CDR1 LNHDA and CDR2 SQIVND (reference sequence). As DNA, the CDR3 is TGTGCCAGTAGTATAGCTCTAGCGGGGGACTACGAGCAGTACTTC. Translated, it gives CASSIALAGDYEQYF. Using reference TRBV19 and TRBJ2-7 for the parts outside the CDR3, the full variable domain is DGGITQSPKYLFRKEGQNVTLSCEQNLNHDAMYWYRQDPGQGLRLIYYSQIVNDFQKGDIAEGYSVSREKKESFPLTVTSAQKNPTAFYLCASSIALAGDYEQYFGPGTRLTVT.

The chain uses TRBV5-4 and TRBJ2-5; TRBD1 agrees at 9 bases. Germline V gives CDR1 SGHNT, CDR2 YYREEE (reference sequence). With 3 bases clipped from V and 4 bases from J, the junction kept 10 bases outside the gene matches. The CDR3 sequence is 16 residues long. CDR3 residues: CASSSSGTGSAETQYF. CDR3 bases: TGTGCCAGCAGCTCCTCCGGGACAGGGAGTGCAGAGACCCAGTACTTC.

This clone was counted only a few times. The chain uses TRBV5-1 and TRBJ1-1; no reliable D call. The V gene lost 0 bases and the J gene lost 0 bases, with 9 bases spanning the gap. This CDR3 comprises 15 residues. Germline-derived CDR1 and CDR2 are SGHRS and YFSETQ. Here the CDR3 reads CASSLAASMNTEAFF. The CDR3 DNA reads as TGCGCCAGCAGCTTGGCCGCAAGCATGAACACTGAAGCTTTCTTT.

This CDR3 reads CASSGLHTGELFF. The CDR3 region has the DNA TGTGCCAGCAGCGGTCTCCACACCGGGGAGCTGTTTTTT. The V and J genes are TRBV7-8 and TRBJ2-2; D ambiguous. V gave up 5 bases and J gave up 3 bases, with 7 bases separating them. The CDR3 has 13 residues. Looked up from germline, CDR1 is SGHVS and CDR2 is FQNEAQ.

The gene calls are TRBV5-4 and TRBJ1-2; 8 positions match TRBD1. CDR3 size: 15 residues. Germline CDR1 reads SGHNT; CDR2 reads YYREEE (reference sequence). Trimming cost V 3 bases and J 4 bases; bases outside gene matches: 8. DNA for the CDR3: TGTGCCAGCAGCTCTAAGACAGGGGACTCCTATGGCTACACCTTC. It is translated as CASSSKTGDSYGYTF.

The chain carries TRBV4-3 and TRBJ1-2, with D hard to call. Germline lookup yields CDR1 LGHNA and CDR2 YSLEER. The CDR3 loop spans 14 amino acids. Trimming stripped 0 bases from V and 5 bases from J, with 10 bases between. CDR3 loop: CASSQEPRTYGYTF. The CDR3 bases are TGCGCCAGCAGCCAAGAACCTAGGACGTATGGCTACACCTTC.

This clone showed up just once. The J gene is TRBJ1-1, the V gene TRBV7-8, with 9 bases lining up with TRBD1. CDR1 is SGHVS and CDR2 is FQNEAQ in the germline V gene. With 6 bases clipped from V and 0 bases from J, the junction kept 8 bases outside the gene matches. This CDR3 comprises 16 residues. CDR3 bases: TGTGCCAGCAGACATGGACAGGGGCATTTGAACACTGAAGCTTTCTTT. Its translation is CASRHGQGHLNTEAFF.

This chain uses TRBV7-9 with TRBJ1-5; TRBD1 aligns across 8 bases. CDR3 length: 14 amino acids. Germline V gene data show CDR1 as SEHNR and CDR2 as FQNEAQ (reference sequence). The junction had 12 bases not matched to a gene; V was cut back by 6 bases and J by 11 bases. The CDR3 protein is CASSRTGSQSSQHF. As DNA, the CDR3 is TGTGCCAGCAGTAGGACAGGGAGCCAATCGTCCCAGCATTTT.

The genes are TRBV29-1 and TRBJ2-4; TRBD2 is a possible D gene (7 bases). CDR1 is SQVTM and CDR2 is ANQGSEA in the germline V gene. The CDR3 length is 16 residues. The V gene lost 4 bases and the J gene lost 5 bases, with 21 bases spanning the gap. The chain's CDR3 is CSVAVGGGGLQNIQYF. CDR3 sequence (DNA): TGCAGCGTTGCGGTGGGAGGGGGAGGCCTTCAAAACATTCAGTACTTC.

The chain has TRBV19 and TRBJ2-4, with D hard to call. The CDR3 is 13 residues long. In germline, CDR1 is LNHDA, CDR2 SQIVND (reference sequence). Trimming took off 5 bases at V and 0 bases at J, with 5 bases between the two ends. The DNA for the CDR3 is TGTGCCAGTAGTTCAGGAGCCAAAAACATTCAGTACTTC. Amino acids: CASSSGAKNIQYF.

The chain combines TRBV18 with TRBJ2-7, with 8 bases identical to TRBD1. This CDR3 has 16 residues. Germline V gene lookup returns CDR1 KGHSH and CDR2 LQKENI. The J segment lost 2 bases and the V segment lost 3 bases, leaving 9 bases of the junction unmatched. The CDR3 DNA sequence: TGTGCCAGCTCACCCCAGAGCGGACAGGGAACCTACGAGCAGTACTTC. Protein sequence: CASSPQSGQGTYEQYF. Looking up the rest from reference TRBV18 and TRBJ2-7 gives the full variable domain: NAGVMQNPRHLVRRRGQEARLRCSPMKGHSHVYWYRQLPEEGLKFMVYLQKENIIDESGMPKERFSAEFPKEGPSILRIQQVVRGDSAAYFCASSPQSGQGTYEQYFGPGTRLTVT.

CDR3 DNA sequence: TGTGCCATCAGTGCACATGTGGACAGGGGGCAAGAGACCCAGTACTTC. It specifies CAISAHVDRGQETQYF. The chain uses TRBV10-3 and TRBJ2-5; 10 nucleotides agree with TRBD1. With V trimmed by 4 bases and J by 2 bases, 7 bases remained unmatched. CDR3 length: 16 residues. Germline values: CDR1 ENHRY, CDR2 SYGVKD.

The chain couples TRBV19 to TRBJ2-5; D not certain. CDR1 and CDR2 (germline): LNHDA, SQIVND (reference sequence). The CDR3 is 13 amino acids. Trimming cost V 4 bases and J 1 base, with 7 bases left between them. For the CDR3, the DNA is TGTGCCAGTAGTACAAAAACCCAAGAGACCCAGTACTTC. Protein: CASSTKTQETQYF.

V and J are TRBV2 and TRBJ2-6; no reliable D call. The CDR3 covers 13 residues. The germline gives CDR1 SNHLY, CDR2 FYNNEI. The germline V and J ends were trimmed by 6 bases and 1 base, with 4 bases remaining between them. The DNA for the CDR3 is TGTGCCAGCAGAGGGTCTGGGGCCAACGTCCTGACTTTC. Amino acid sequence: CASRGSGANVLTF.

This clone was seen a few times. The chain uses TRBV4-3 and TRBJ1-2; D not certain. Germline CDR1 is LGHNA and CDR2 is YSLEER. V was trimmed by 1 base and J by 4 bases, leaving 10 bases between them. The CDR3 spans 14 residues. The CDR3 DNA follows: TGCGCCAGCAGCCAAGTACGGGAGGGCTATGGCTACACCTTC. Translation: CASSQVREGYGYTF.

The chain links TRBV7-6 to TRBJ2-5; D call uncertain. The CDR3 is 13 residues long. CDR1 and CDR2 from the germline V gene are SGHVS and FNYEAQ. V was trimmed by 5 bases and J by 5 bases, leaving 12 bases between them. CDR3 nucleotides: TGTGCCAGCAGCCGCCGCCCACGCGAGACCCAGTACTTC. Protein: CASSRRPRETQYF. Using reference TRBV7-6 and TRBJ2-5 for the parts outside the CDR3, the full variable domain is GAGVSQSPRYKVTKRGQDVALRCDPISGHVSLYWYRQALGQGPEFLTYFNYEAQQDKSGLPNDRFSAERPEGSISTLTIQRTEQRDSAMYRCASSRRPRETQYFGPGTRLLVL.

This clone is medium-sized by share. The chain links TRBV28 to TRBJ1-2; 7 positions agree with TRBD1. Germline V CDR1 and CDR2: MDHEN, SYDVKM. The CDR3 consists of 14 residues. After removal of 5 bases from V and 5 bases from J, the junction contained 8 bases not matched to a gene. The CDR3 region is CASSHRGRGYGYTF. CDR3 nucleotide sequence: TGTGCCAGCAGTCACAGGGGCCGGGGGTATGGCTACACCTTC.

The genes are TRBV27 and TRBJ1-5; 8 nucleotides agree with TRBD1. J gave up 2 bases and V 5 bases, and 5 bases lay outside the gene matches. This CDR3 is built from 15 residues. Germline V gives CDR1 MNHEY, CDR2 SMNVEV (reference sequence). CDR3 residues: CASSPMTGGNQPQHF. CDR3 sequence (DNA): TGTGCCAGCAGTCCCATGACAGGGGGCAATCAGCCCCAGCATTTT.

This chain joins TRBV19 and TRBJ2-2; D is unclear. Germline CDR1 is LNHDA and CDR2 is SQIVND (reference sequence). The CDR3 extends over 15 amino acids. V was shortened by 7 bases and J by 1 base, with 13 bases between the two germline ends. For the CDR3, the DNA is TGTGCCAGTACCAATAAAGGCCTGAACACCGGGGAGCTGTTTTTT. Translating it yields CASTNKGLNTGELFF.

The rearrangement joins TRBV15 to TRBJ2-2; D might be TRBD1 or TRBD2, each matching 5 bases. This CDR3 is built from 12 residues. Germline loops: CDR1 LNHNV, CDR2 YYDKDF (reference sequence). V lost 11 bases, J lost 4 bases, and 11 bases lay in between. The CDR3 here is CAPYGGTGELFF. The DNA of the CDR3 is TGTGCCCCCTATGGGGGCACCGGGGAGCTGTTTTTT.

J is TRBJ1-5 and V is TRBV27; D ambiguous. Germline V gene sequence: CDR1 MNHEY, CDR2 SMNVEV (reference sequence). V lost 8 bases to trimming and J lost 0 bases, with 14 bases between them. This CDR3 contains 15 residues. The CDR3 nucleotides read TGTGCCAGCGCGCCAGCCTTGAATAGCAATCAGCCCCAGCATTTT. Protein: CASAPALNSNQPQHF.

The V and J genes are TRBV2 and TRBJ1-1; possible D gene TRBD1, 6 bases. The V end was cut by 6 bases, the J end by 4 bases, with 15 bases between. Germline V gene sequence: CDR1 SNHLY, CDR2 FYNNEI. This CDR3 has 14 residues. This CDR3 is CASRFQGFSTEAFF. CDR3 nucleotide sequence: TGTGCCAGCAGGTTTCAGGGGTTCAGCACTGAAGCTTTCTTT.

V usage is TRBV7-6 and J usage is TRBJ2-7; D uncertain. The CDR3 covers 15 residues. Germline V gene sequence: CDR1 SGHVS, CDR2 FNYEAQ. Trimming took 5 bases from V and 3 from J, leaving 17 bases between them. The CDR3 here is CASSLGPSPIYEQYF. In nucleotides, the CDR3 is TGTGCCAGCAGCCTAGGACCGTCACCTATCTACGAGCAGTACTTC.

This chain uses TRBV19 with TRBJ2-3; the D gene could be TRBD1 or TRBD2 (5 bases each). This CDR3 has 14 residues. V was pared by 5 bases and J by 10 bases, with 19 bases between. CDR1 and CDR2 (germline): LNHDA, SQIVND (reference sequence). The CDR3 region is CASSVATGTSAQYF. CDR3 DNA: TGTGCCAGTAGTGTAGCGACCGGGACGTCGGCGCAGTATTTT.

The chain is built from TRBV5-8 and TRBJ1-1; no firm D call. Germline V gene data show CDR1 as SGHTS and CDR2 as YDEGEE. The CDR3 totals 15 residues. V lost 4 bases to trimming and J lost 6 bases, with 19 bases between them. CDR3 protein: CASSPWTLRGAEAFF. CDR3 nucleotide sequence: TGTGCCAGCAGCCCCTGGACCCTCCGGGGAGCTGAAGCTTTCTTT.

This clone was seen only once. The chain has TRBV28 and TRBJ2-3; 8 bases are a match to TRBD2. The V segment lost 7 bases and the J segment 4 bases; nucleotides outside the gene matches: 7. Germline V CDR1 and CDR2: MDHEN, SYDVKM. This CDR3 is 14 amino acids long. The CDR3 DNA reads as TGTGCCAGCACTCCAGCGGGAGTAGCAGATACGCAGTATTTT. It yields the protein CASTPAGVADTQYF.

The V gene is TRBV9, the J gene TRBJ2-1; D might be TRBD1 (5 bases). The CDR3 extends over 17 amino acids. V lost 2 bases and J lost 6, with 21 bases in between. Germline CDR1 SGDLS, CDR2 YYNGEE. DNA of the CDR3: TGTGCCAGCAGCGTCTCAGGGCCGGCCTTCTCTGGCAATGAGCAGTTCTTC. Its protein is CASSVSGPAFSGNEQFF.